This TCR beta chain emerged from a study of shared clonotypes between healthy human individuals. Naive CD8 cells lacked CD45RO, underwent positive selection for CCR7 and left out terminally differentiated effector memory CD45RA+ cells. Notes on the study in general: Rarefaction gave evidence that sorted-subset sequencing remained incomplete despite large depth. Among the subsets, naive ones generally showed larger estimated richness than memory ones. Non-shared clonotypes had lower generation probabilities than those shared by all four donors.

A remark on this clone: The target antigen is unknown.

Germline V CDR1 and CDR2: SGHTS, YDEGEE. V dropped 0 bases and J dropped 0; count of bases not matched to a gene: 3. The CDR3 totals 15 residues. TCRdb keeps only in-frame clones here, not all; method: immunoSEQ multiplex PCR. The data show 2 million to 2.5 million clones, about 92% seen once. Sequencing used naive CD8+ T cells from PBMCs. This TCR came from a man between 18 and 35 years old in good health. Some clones in this sample may be carry-over from other donors' samples. This sequence joins TRBV5-8 and TRBJ2-7; 7 nucleotides agree with TRBD2. CDR3 in amino acids: CASSLGWGGSYEQYF. The CDR3 DNA is TGTGCCAGCAGCTTGGGATGGGGGGGCTCCTACGAGCAGTACTTC.